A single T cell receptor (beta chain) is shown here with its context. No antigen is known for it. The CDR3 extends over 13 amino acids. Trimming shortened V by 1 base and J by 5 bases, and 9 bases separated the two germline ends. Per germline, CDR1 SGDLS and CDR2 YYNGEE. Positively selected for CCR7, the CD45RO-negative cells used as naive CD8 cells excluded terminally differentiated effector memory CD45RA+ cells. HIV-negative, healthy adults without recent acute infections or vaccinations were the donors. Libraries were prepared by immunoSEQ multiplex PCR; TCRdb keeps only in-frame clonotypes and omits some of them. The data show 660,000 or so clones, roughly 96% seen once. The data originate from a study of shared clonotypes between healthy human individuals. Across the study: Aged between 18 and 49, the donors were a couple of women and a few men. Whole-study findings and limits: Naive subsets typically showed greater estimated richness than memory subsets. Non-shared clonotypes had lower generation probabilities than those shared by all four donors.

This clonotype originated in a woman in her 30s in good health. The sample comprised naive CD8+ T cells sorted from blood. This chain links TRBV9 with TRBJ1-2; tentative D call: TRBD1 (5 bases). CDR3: CASSVRGGYGYTF. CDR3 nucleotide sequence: TGTGCCAGCAGCGTACGGGGCGGGTATGGCTACACCTTC.